These 22 T cell receptor beta chains share one sample of origin, sequenced in a study of patients and donors after allogeneic stem cell transplantation. TCRdb reprocessed the RT-PCR reads via MiXCR and lists one record per CDR3 protein. Of 150,000 to 250,000 distinct CDR3 sequences listed, less than 45% were seen once; the top ten hold around 35%. Sequences were obtained from blood, either unsorted or a sorted T cell fraction (not recorded which). These receptors all stem from a human donor who was either an allogeneic HSCT recipient or a stem cell or donor lymphocyte infusion donor (not recorded which). It is not recorded whose cells these are; they may come from a transplant donor.

The chain carries TRBV6-2 or TRBV6-3 and TRBJ2-4, with a possible D match to TRBD1 (5 bases). CDR3 size: 14 residues. Germline CDR1 and CDR2: MNHEY and SVGEGT. Trimming removed 7 bases at V and 0 bases at J, with 10 bases between. In nucleotides, the CDR3 is TGTGCCAGCATGGACACACTAGCCAAAAACATTCAGTACTTC. It specifies CASMDTLAKNIQYF.

The chain links TRBV29-1 to TRBJ2-7, with 9 bases that match TRBD1. V trimming: 3 bases; J trimming: 4 bases; junction bases outside the gene matches: 7. This CDR3 comprises 14 residues. Germline values: CDR1 SQVTM, CDR2 ANQGSEA. As DNA, the CDR3 is TGCAGCGTTGACATCGGACAGGGGTGGTACGAGCAGTACTTC. Translated: CSVDIGQGWYEQYF.

The chain couples TRBV29-1 to TRBJ1-1; D unclear. In germline, CDR1 is SQVTM, CDR2 ANQGSEA. This CDR3 comprises 11 residues. Trimming left V 8 bases short and J 0 bases short, with 7 bases between. CDR3 sequence reads: CSFLMNTEAFF. In DNA form, the CDR3 reads TGCAGCTTCCTGATGAACACTGAAGCTTTCTTT.

The rearrangement joins TRBV12-3 or TRBV12-4 to TRBJ2-7; TRBD2 matches at 14 bases. The CDR3 runs to 16 residues. V lost 5 bases and J lost 6; bases outside the gene matches: 9. CDR3 bases: TGTGCCAGCAGTCCAAGACCGGGACTAGCGGGAGTCGAGCAGTACTTC. This encodes CASSPRPGLAGVEQYF.

The chain carries TRBV5-5 and TRBJ2-5; a weak D match, TRBD2 (5 bases). The germline CDR1 and CDR2 sequences are SGHKS and YYEKEE (reference sequence). Trimming shortened V by 5 bases and J by 5 bases, and 28 bases separated the two germline ends. CDR3 length: 18 residues. CDR3 DNA sequence: TGTGCCAGCAGTGCGGCCGCAGCTGGCGGGCAGGTCAAGGAGACCCAGTACTTC. Translation gives CASSAAAAGGQVKETQYF.

Only one count was recorded for this clonotype. This sequence joins TRBV15 and TRBJ2-5; 9 positions agree with TRBD1. The CDR3 consists of 17 residues. V was pared by 0 bases and J by 0 bases, with 5 bases of the junction left unmatched. Germline V CDR1 and CDR2: LNHNV, YYDKDF (reference sequence). The CDR3 protein is CATSRDHRDRDQETQYF. The DNA for the CDR3 is TGTGCCACCAGCAGAGATCATCGGGACAGGGACCAAGAGACCCAGTACTTC.

This clonotype was detected a few times. The rearrangement uses TRBV18 and TRBJ2-5; D may be TRBD1 (6 bases). Germline values: CDR1 KGHSH, CDR2 LQKENI. The CDR3 loop spans 14 amino acids. Trimming stripped 3 bases from V and 4 bases from J, with 12 bases between. The CDR3 region is CASSPLDRGETQYF. CDR3 bases: TGTGCCAGCTCACCCTTGGACAGAGGAGAGACCCAGTACTTC.

J is TRBJ1-1 and V is TRBV7-3; D is unresolved. This CDR3 is built from 16 residues. Per germline, CDR1 SGHTA and CDR2 FQGTGA. The V gene lost 1 base and the J gene lost 1 base, with 13 bases spanning the gap. CDR3 residues: CASSLSGVAGNTEAFF. The CDR3 nucleotides read TGTGCCAGCAGCTTAAGCGGGGTGGCGGGGAACACTGAAGCTTTCTTT.

The table lists this clonotype with a few counts. V gene TRBV29-1 combines with J gene TRBJ2-7, with D unresolved. This CDR3 is 11 amino acids long. The V gene's germline CDR1 is SQVTM and CDR2 ANQGSEA. V shed 3 bases and J shed 4 bases, with 7 bases lying between them. Here the CDR3 reads CSVDKGYEQYF. The CDR3 DNA is TGCAGCGTTGATAAAGGATACGAGCAGTACTTC.

This rearrangement joins TRBV12-3 or TRBV12-4 to TRBJ2-1; 7 bases are shared with TRBD2. With V trimmed by 8 bases and J by 6 bases, 10 bases remained unmatched. The CDR3 runs to 14 residues. The CDR3 is CASGGLVGVNEQFF. The CDR3 DNA is TGTGCCAGCGGAGGACTAGTAGGGGTCAATGAGCAGTTCTTC.

With respect to this clonotype: Because the CDR3 is missing its conserved closing phenylalanine or tryptophan, this is likely a read error. The limits of the CDR3 on the DNA are not certain, so only TCRdb's listed CDR3 is given. This chain joins TRBV7-3 and TRBJ2-1. Counting both end residues, the CDR3 totals 9 amino acids. Germline-derived CDR1 and CDR2 are SGHTA and FQGTGA. The CDR3 sequence is CASSLTRVA.

This chain links TRBV25-1 with TRBJ1-2, with a tentative D call TRBD1 (6 bases). Germline CDR1 and CDR2: MGHDK and SYGVNS. V lost 6 bases and J lost 4, with 21 bases in between. This CDR3 is built from 16 residues. The CDR3, as DNA: TGTGCCAGCAGCACAGGCGGGGGGCAAACAAGCTATGGCTACACCTTC. It yields the protein CASSTGGGQTSYGYTF.

This clonotype has ten or more counts. V gene TRBV9 combines with J gene TRBJ1-4; possible D gene TRBD1, 6 bases. In germline, CDR1 is SGDLS, CDR2 YYNGEE. V gave up 4 bases and J gave up 0 bases, with 13 bases separating them. The CDR3 has 16 amino acids. The CDR3 is CASSPQGPATNEKLFF. The CDR3 nucleotides read TGTGCCAGCAGCCCACAGGGACCTGCAACTAATGAAAAACTGTTTTTT.

V usage is TRBV12-3 or TRBV12-4 and J usage is TRBJ1-2; 8 bases agree with TRBD1. This CDR3 is 13 amino acids long. The J segment lost 6 bases and the V segment lost 3 bases, leaving 3 bases of the junction unmatched. Here the CDR3 DNA reads TGTGCCAGCAGTTTGGGACAGGCGGATGGCTACACCTTC. Translated, it gives CASSLGQADGYTF.

The chain combines TRBV7-2 with TRBJ1-4; 9 bases are a match to TRBD1. V trimming: 3 bases; J trimming: 6 bases; junction bases outside the gene matches: 5. Germline V lookup: CDR1 SGHTA, CDR2 FQGNSA. The CDR3 length is 15 residues. The CDR3 loop is CASSFAGQGDEKLFF. The CDR3 bases are TGTGCCAGCAGCTTTGCGGGACAGGGTGATGAAAAACTGTTTTTT.

This clonotype appeared a few times. V usage is TRBV25-1 and J usage is TRBJ2-4, with D perhaps TRBD2 (6 bases). From germline, CDR1 is MGHDK and CDR2 SYGVNS. The V and J ends lost 3 bases and 6 bases respectively, with 6 bases between them. The CDR3 is made up of 12 amino acids. In nucleotides, the CDR3 is TGTGCCAGCAGTGAGGGGGGAAACATTCAGTACTTC. This translates into CASSEGGNIQYF.

This chain links TRBV5-8 with TRBJ1-1; 9 bases match TRBD1. J was trimmed by 5 bases and V by 1 base; bases with no gene match: 3. Germline V CDR1 and CDR2: SGHTS, YDEGEE. The CDR3 contains 14 residues. The CDR3 region has the DNA TGTGCCAGCAGCTTGCACAGGGGGCGAACTGAAGCTTTCTTT. It specifies CASSLHRGRTEAFF.

This chain joins TRBV29-1 and TRBJ2-7; 10 positions agree with TRBD1. The V gene's germline CDR1 is SQVTM and CDR2 ANQGSEA. CDR3 length: 15 amino acids. V shed 3 bases and J 5 bases; nucleotides not matched to a gene: 10. The CDR3 bases are TGCAGCGTTGACATTACCGGGACAGGGGTTAACGAGCAGTACTTC. Its translation: CSVDITGTGVNEQYF.

The rearrangement joins TRBV29-1 to TRBJ1-4; no clear D. The germline V gene has CDR1 SQVTM and CDR2 ANQGSEA. V lost 4 bases and J 1 base, leaving 4 bases between the germline ends. This CDR3 has 12 amino acids. The CDR3 bases are TGCAGCGTTGCCGTAACTAATGAAAAACTGTTTTTT. Protein: CSVAVTNEKLFF.

The genes are TRBV6-2 or TRBV6-3 and TRBJ1-2, with 7 bases matching TRBD1. CDR3 length equals 12 residues. Germline assignment: CDR1 MNHEY and CDR2 SVGEGT. Trimming took 6 bases from V and 8 from J; bases not matched to a gene: 6. DNA of the CDR3: TGTGCCAGCAGCCAGGGACAGCGCGGCTACACCTTC. Its translation is CASSQGQRGYTF.

This clonotype has a handful of counts. The CDR3 loop reads CASIGTGNYGYTF. The CDR3 DNA is TGTGCCAGCATAGGGACAGGGAACTATGGCTACACCTTC. The chain employs TRBV5-6 and TRBJ1-2; 9 bases fit TRBD1. CDR3 length equals 13 residues. V shed 6 bases and J 2 bases; nucleotides not matched to a gene: 2. Per the germline V gene, CDR1 is SGHDT and CDR2 is YYEEEE.

The sample holds a few counts of this clonotype. The gene calls are TRBV29-1 and TRBJ2-3; perhaps D is TRBD1 or TRBD2 (5 bases each). Germline values: CDR1 SQVTM, CDR2 ANQGSEA. The CDR3 has 10 amino acids. Between the trimmed V and J ends, which lost 3 bases and 10 bases, there was a span of 8 bases. This CDR3 is CSVEKGPQYF. The CDR3 DNA follows: TGCAGCGTTGAGAAGGGACCGCAGTATTTT.